This T cell receptor beta chain was sequenced in a study of cytomegalovirus exposure and HLA in healthy donors. Study in general: T cells numbering about 179 million yielded 90 million to 140 million unique TCR beta sequences in an earlier analysis. Approximately 83 million unique TCRs from HLA-typed donors were held in an early data release.

It was with 60 Vbeta and 13 Jbeta primers that the PCR ran. The table came from immunoSEQ multiplex PCR; TCRdb's copy has only in-frame clones and leaves some out. Of some 180,000 clones detected, around 78% appear once; the ten largest clones hold about 1.5%. There are 16 residues in the CDR3. Germline V gives CDR1 ENHRY, CDR2 SYGVKD. V lost 3 bases and J 0 bases, leaving 13 bases between the germline ends. This chain uses TRBV10-3 with TRBJ2-3; the D is unclear. The receptor comes from a man younger than 30 in good health and CMV-seronegative. The source material was PBMCs. The CDR3 nucleotides read TGTGCCATCAGTGATTTTCCCGGTGCTAGCACAGATACGCAGTATTTT. Translated: CAISDFPGASTDTQYF.